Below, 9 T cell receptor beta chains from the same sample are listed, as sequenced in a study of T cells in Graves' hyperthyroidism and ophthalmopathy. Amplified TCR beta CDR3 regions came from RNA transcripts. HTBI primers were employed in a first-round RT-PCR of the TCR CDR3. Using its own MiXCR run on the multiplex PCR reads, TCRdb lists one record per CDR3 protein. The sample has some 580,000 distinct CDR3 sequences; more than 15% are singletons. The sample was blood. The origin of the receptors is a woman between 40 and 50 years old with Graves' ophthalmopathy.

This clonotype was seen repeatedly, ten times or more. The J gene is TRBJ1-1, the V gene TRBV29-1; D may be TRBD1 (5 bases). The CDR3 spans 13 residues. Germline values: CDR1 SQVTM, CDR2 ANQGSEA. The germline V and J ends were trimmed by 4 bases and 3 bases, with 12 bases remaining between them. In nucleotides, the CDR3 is TGCAGCGTTGGGGCGGGGGTGGACACTGAAGCTTTCTTT. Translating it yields CSVGAGVDTEAFF.

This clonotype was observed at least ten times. CDR3 coding DNA: TGTGCCAGCAGTTTTACAGGAGCGAACACTGAAGCTTTCTTT. It specifies CASSFTGANTEAFF. This chain joins TRBV27 and TRBJ1-1; tentative D call: TRBD1 (5 bases). The V end lost 3 bases, the J end lost 1 base, and 9 bases lay between the germline ends. Germline CDR1 reads MNHEY; CDR2 reads SMNVEV (reference sequence). The CDR3 consists of 14 residues.

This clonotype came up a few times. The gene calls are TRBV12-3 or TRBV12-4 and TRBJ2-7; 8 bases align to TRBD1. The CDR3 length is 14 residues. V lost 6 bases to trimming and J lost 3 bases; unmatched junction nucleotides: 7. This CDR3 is CASRLTGEGYEQYF. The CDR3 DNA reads TGTGCCAGCAGGCTGACAGGGGAAGGCTACGAGCAGTACTTC.

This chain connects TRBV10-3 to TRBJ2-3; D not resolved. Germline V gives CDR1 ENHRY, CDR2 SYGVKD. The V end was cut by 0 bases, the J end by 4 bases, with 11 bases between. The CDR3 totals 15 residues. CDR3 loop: CAISESNPGADTQYF. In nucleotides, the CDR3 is TGTGCCATCAGTGAGTCAAATCCAGGTGCAGATACGCAGTATTTT.

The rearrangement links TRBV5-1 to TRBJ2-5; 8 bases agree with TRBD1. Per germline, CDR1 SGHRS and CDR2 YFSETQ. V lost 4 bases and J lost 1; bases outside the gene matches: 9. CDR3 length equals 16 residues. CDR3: CASSSRDRFFQETQYF. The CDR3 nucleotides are TGCGCCAGCAGCAGCCGGGACAGGTTCTTCCAAGAGACCCAGTACTTC.

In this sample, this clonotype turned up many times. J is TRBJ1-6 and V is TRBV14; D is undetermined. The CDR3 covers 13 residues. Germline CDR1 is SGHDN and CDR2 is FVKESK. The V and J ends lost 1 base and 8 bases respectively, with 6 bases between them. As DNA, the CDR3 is TGTGCCAGCAGCCAAGTTCAGGATTCACCCCTCCACTTT. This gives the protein CASSQVQDSPLHF.

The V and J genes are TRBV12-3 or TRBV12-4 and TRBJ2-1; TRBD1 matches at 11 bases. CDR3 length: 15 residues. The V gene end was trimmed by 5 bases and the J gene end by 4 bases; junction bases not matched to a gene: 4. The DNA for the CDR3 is TGTGCCAGCAGTCCCCGGGACAGGGGGTACAATGAGCAGTTCTTC. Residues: CASSPRDRGYNEQFF.

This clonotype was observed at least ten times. CDR3 region: CAWARGIGTEAFF. Written as DNA, the CDR3 is TGTGCCTGGGCCAGGGGGATCGGCACTGAAGCTTTCTTT. This sequence joins TRBV30 and TRBJ1-1; 7 nucleotides align to TRBD1. Germline trimming cut 5 bases from V and 4 bases from J; bases unmatched to any gene: 7. This CDR3 region has 13 residues. Germline V gene lookup returns CDR1 GTSNPN and CDR2 SVGIG (reference sequence).

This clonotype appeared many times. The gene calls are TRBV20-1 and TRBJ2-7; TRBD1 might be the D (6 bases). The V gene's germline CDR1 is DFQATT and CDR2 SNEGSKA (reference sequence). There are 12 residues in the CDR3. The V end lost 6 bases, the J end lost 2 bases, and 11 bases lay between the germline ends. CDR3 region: CSATGQTYEQYF. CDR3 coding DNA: TGCAGTGCAACGGGACAAACCTACGAGCAGTACTTC.